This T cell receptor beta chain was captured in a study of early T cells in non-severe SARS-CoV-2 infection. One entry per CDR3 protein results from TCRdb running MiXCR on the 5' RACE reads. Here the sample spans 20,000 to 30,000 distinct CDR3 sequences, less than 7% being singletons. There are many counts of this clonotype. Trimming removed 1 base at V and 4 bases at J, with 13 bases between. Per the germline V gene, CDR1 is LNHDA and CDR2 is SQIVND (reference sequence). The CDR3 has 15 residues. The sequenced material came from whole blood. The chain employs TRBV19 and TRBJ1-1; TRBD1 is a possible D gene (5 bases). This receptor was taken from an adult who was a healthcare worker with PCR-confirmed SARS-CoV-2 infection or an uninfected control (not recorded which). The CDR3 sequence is CASSIGAGLTTEAFF. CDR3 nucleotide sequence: TGTGCCAGTAGTATAGGAGCAGGGTTGACCACTGAAGCTTTCTTT.